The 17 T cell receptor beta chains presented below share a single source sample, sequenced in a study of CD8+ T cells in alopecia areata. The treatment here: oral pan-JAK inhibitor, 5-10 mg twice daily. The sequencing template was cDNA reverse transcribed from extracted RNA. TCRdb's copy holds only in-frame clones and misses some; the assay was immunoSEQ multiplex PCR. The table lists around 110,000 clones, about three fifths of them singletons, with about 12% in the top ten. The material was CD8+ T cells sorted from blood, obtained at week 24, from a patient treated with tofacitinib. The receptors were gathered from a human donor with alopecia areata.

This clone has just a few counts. The CDR3 DNA follows: TGCAGCGTATCCCCGGCGGGGGTCCGCACAGATACGCAGTATTTT. It specifies CSVSPAGVRTDTQYF. The chain joins TRBV29-1 to TRBJ2-3; 7 nucleotides match TRBD2. Unmatched junction bases numbered 10, after V lost 6 bases and J lost 1 base. CDR3 length: 15 residues. The germline V gene has CDR1 SQVTM and CDR2 ANQGSEA.

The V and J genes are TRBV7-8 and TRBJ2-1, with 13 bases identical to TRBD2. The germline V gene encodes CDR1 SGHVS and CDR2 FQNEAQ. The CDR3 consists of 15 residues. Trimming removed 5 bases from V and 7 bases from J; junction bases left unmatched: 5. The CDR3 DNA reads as TGTGCCAGCAGCACTAGCGGGGGGGAAGTGAATGAGCAGTTCTTC. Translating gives CASSTSGGEVNEQFF.

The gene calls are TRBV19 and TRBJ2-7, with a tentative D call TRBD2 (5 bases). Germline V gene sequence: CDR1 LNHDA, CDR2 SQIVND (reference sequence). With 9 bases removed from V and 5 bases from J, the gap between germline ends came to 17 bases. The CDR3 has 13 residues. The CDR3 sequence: CASTGNMVDEQYF. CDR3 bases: TGTGCCAGCACCGGGAACATGGTGGACGAGCAGTACTTC.

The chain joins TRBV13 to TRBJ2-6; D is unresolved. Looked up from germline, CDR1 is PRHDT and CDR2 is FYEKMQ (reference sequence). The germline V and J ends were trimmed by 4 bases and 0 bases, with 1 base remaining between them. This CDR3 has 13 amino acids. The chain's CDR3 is CASSSSGANVLTF. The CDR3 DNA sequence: TGTGCCAGCAGCTCCTCTGGGGCCAACGTCCTGACTTTC.

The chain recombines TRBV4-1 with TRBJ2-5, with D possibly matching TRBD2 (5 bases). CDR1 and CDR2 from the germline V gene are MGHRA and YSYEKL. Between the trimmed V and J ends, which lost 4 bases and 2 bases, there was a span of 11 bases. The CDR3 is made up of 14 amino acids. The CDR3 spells CASSPRTGQETQYF. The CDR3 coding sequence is TGCGCCAGCAGCCCCCGGACTGGACAAGAGACCCAGTACTTC.

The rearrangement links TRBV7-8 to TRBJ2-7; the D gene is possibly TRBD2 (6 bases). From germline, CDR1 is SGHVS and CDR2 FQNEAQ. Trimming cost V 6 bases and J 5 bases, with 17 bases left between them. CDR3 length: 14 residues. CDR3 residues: CASSFIYWGDEQYF. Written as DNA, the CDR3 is TGTGCCAGCAGTTTTATCTATTGGGGGGACGAGCAGTACTTC. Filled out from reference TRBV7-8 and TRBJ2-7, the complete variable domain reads GAGVSQSPRYKVAKRGQDVALRCDPISGHVSLFWYQQALGQGPEFLTYFQNEAQLDKSGLPSDRFFAERPEGSVSTLKIQRTQQEDSAVYLCASSFIYWGDEQYFGPGTRLTVT.

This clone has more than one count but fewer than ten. CDR3 nucleotides: TGCGCCAGCAGCCAAGTGTGGAGGGGTGAAGAGACCCAGTACTTC. Translating it yields CASSQVWRGEETQYF. V gene TRBV4-3 combines with J gene TRBJ2-5; tentative D call: TRBD2 (6 bases). Germline V CDR1 and CDR2: LGHNA, YSLEER. Trimming pared 1 base from V and 3 bases from J, leaving 12 bases between. The CDR3 covers 15 residues.

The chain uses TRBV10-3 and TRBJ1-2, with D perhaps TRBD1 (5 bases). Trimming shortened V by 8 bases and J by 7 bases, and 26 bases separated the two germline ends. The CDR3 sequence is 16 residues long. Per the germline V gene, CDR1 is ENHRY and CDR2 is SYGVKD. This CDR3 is CAIRATGRLATGGYTF. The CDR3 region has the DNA TGTGCCATCCGGGCGACGGGGCGCCTGGCGACTGGTGGCTACACCTTC.

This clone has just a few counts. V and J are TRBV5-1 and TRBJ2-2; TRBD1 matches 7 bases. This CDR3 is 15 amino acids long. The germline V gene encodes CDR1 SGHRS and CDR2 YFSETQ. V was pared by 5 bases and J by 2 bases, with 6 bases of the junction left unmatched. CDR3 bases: TGCGCCAGCAGATATGGACAGGATAACACCGGGGAGCTGTTTTTT. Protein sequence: CASRYGQDNTGELFF.

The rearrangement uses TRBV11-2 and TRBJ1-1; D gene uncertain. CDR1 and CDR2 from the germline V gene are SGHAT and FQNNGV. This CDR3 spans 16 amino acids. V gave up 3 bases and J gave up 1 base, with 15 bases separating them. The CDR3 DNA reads TGTGCCAGCAGCTTCTCGGAGGGAAGAGCGAACACTGAAGCTTTCTTT. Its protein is CASSFSEGRANTEAFF.

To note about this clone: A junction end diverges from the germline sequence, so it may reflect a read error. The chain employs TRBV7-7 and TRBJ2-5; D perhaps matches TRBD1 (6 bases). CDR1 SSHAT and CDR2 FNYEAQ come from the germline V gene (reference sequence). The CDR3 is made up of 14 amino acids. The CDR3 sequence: CASSFRQAQETQYF. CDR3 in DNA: TGTGCTAGCAGCTTTCGACAGGCCCAAGAGACCCAGTACTTC.

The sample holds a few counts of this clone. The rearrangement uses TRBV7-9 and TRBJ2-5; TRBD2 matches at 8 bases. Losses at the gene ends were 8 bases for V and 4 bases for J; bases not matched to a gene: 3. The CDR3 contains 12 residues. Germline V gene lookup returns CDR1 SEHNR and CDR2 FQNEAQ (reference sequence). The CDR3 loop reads CASQSGRETQYF. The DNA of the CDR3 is TGTGCCAGCCAAAGCGGGAGAGAGACCCAGTACTTC.

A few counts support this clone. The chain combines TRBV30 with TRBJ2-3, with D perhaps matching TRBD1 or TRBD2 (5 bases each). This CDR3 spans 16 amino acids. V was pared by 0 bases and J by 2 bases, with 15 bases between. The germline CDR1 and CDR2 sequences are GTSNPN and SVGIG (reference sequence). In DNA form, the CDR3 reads TGTGCCTGGAGTGTAAAAGGGAGAGGGGACACAGATACGCAGTATTTT. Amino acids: CAWSVKGRGDTDTQYF.

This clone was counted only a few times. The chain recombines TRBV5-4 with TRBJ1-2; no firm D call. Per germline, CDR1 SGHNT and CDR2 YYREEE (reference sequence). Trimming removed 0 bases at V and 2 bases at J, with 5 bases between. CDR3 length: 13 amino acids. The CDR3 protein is CASSLDGNYGYTF. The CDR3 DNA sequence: TGTGCCAGCAGCTTGGACGGAAACTATGGCTACACCTTC.

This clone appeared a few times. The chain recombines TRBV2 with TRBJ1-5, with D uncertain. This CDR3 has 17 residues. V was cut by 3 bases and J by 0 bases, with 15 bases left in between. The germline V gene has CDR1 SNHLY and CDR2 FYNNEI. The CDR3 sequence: CASSDPVGVSSNQPQHF. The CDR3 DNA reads TGTGCCAGCAGTGATCCCGTCGGGGTTTCTAGCAATCAGCCCCAGCATTTT. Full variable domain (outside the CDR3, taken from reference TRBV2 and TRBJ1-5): EPEVTQTPSHQVTQMGQEVILRCVPISNHLYFYWYRQILGQKVEFLVSFYNNEISEKSEIFDDQFSVERPDGSNFTLKIRSTKLEDSAMYFCASSDPVGVSSNQPQHFGDGTRLSIL.

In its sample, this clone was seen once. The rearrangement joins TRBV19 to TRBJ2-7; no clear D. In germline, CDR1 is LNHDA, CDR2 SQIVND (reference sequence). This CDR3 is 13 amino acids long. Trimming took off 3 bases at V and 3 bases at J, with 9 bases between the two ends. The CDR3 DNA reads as TGTGCCAGTAGTATGTTGGGCGGCTACGAGCAGTACTTC. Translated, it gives CASSMLGGYEQYF. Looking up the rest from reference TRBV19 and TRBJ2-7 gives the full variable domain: DGGITQSPKYLFRKEGQNVTLSCEQNLNHDAMYWYRQDPGQGLRLIYYSQIVNDFQKGDIAEGYSVSREKKESFPLTVTSAQKNPTAFYLCASSMLGGYEQYFGPGTRLTVT.

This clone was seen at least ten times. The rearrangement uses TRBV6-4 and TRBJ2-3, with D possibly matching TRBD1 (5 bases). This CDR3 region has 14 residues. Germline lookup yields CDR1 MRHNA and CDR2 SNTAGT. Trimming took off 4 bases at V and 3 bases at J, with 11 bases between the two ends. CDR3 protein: CASSVSGSTDTQYF. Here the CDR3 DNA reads TGTGCCAGCAGTGTGTCAGGGTCAACAGATACGCAGTATTTT.